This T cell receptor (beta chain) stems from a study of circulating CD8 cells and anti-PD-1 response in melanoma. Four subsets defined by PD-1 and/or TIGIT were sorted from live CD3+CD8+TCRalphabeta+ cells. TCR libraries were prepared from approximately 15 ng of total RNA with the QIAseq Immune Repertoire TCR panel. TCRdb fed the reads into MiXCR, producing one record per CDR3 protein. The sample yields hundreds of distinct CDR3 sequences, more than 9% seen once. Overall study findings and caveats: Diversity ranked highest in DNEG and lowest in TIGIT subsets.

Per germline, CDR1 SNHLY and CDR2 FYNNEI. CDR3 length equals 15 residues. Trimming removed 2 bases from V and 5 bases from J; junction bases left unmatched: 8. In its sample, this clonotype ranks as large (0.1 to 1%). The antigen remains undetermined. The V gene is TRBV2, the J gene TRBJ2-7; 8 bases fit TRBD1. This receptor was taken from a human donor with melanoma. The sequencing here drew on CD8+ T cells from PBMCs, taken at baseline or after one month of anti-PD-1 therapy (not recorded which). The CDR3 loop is CASSEWTGRSDEQYF. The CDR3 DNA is TGTGCCAGCAGTGAATGGACAGGGCGTTCAGACGAGCAGTACTTC.